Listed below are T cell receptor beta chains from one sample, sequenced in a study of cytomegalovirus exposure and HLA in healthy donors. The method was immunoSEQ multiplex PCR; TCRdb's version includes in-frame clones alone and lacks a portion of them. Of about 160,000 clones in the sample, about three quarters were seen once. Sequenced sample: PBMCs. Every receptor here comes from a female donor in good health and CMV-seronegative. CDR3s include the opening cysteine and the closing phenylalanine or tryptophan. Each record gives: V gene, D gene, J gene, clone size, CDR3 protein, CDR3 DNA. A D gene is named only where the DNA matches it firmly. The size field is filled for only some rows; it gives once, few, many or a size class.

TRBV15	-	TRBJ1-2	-	CATSRDRQGRYGYTF	TGTGCCACCAGCAGAGATCGGCAGGGCCGTTATGGCTACACCTTC
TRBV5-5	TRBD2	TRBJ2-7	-	CASSLAGLADRTYEQYF	TGTGCCAGCAGCTTGGCGGGACTAGCGGACCGTACCTACGAGCAGTACTTC
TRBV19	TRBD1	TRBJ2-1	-	CASSRTGDYNEQFF	TGTGCCAGTAGTCGGACAGGCGACTACAATGAGCAGTTCTTC
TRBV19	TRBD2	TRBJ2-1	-	CASSKGLAGGQNEQFF	TGTGCCAGTAGTAAGGGACTAGCGGGAGGGCAGAATGAGCAGTTCTTC
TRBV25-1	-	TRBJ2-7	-	CASSEPGYSYEQYF	TGTGCCAGCAGTGAACCGGGATACTCCTACGAGCAGTACTTC
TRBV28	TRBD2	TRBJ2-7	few	CASSRWGAGDPYEQYF	TGTGCCAGCAGTCGATGGGGTGCGGGAGACCCCTACGAGCAGTACTTC
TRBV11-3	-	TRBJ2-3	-	CASRGLTDTQYF	TGTGCCAGCAGAGGACTTACAGATACGCAGTATTTT
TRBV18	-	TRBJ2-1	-	CASSPTVTGQFF	TGTGCCAGCTCACCCACGGTCACGGGGCAGTTCTTC
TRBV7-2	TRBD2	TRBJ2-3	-	CASSLGSGGRRTDTQYF	TGTGCCAGCAGCTTAGGGTCGGGGGGGCGAAGGACAGATACGCAGTATTTT
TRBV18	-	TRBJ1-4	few	CATRLGGEKLFF	TGTGCCACCCGGCTCGGGGGGGAAAAACTGTTTTTT
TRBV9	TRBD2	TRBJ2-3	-	CASSGGTSASNTQYF	TGTGCCAGCAGCGGCGGGACTAGCGCCTCAAATACGCAGTATTTT
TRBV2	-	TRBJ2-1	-	CASTGFYNEQFF	TGTGCCAGCACCGGGTTCTACAATGAGCAGTTCTTC
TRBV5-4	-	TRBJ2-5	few	CASSHRAQETQYF	TGTGCCAGCAGCCACAGGGCACAAGAGACCCAGTACTTC
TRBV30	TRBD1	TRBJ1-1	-	CAWRGSGTANTEAFF	TGTGCCTGGAGAGGATCCGGGACAGCCAACACTGAAGCTTTCTTT
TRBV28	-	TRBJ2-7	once	CASSTPVRTGRGEQYF	TGTGCCAGCAGTACCCCAGTTCGGACGGGGAGAGGCGAGCAGTACTTC
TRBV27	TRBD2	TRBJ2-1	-	CASRQRDLSYNEQFF	TGTGCCAGCAGGCAGCGGGATCTCTCCTACAATGAGCAGTTCTTC
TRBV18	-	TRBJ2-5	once	CASSPPAGVETQYF	TGTGCCAGCTCACCACCAGCGGGCGTAGAGACCCAGTACTTC
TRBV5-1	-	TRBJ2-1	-	CASSLGELTHNEQFF	TGCGCCAGCAGCTTAGGGGAATTAACCCACAATGAGCAGTTCTTC
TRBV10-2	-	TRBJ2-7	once	CATSQGPPAYEQYF	TGCGCCACCTCACAGGGCCCTCCGGCCTACGAGCAGTACTTC
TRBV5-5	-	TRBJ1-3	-	CASSSGTGQRIYF	TGTGCCAGCAGCTCGGGGACGGGACAACGGATATATTTT
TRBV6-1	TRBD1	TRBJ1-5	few	CASSDVPRGVQGINQPQHF	TGTGCCAGCAGTGACGTCCCCCGCGGAGTACAGGGGATAAATCAGCCCCAGCATTTT
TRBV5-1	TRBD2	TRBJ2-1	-	CASSSAAAGAYNEQFF	TGCGCCAGCAGCTCCGCGGCAGCGGGAGCCTACAATGAGCAGTTCTTC